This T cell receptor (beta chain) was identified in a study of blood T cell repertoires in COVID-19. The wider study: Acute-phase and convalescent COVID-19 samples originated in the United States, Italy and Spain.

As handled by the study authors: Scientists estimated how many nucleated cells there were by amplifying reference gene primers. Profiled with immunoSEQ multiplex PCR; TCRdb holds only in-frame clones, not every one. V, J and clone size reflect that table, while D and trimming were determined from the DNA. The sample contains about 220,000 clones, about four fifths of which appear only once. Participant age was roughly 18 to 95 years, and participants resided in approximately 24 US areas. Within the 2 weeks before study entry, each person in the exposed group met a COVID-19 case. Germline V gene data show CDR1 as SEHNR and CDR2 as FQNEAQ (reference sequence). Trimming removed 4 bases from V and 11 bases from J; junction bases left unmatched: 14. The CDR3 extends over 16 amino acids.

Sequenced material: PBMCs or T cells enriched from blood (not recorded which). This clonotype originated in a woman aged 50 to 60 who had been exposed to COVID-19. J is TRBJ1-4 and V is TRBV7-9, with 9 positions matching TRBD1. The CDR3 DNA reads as TGTGCCAGCAGCTCCCTTAGCCGGACAGGGGTCGAGAAACTGTTTTTT. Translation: CASSSLSRTGVEKLFF. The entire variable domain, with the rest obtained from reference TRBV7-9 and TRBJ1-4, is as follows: DTGVSQNPRHKITKRGQNVTFRCDPISEHNRLYWYRQTLGQGPEFLTYFQNEAQLEKSRLLSDRFSAERPKGSFSTLEIQRTEQGDSAMYLCASSSLSRTGVEKLFFGSGTQLSVL.